Presented here are 14 T cell receptor beta chains from one specimen sequenced in a study of memory CD4+ T cells and cytomegalovirus serostatus. Single viable CD3+CD4+CD8-CD45RO+ cells were sorted as the memory CD4+ T cells. Sequenced by immunoSEQ multiplex PCR; TCRdb stores in-frame clones only, minus some. The data show tens of thousands of clones, with roughly 72% seen just once and 1.2% held by the top ten. The sample comprised memory CD4+ T cells from blood. Receptor source: an adult in good health and CMV-seropositive.

This chain joins TRBV7-2 and TRBJ2-3, with a possible D match to TRBD2 (5 bases). The length of the CDR3 is 15 residues. Germline V gene sequence: CDR1 SGHTA, CDR2 FQGNSA. Trimming stripped 2 bases from V and 2 bases from J, with 11 bases between. CDR3 sequence reads: CASSLSSVNTDTQYF. Written as DNA, the CDR3 is TGTGCCAGCAGCTTAAGTAGCGTAAACACAGATACGCAGTATTTT.

This clone was recorded a few times. V gene TRBV7-8 combines with J gene TRBJ2-7; TRBD1 aligns across 8 bases. Germline V gene sequence: CDR1 SGHVS, CDR2 FQNEAQ. V lost 5 bases and J lost 0; bases outside the gene matches: 6. There are 15 residues in the CDR3. The CDR3 loop reads CASSPRGQSSYEQYF. CDR3 bases: TGTGCCAGCAGCCCCAGGGGGCAGAGCTCCTACGAGCAGTACTTC.

V is TRBV18 and J is TRBJ2-7; D remains ambiguous. Trimming pared 0 bases from V and 2 bases from J, leaving 8 bases between. Germline V gene lookup returns CDR1 KGHSH and CDR2 LQKENI. There are 14 residues in the CDR3. The CDR3 DNA is TGTGCCAGCTCACCACCCGCACTTGCCTACGAGCAGTACTTC. This sequence encodes CASSPPALAYEQYF. Combining the CDR3 with reference TRBV18 and TRBJ2-7 gives the whole variable domain NAGVMQNPRHLVRRRGQEARLRCSPMKGHSHVYWYRQLPEEGLKFMVYLQKENIIDESGMPKERFSAEFPKEGPSILRIQQVVRGDSAAYFCASSPPALAYEQYFGPGTRLTVT.

The chain has TRBV6-1 and TRBJ2-7, with 7 bases lining up with TRBD2. Unmatched junction bases numbered 2, after V lost 1 base and J lost 11 bases. CDR1 and CDR2 (germline): MNHNS, SASEGT. The CDR3 extends over 11 amino acids. The CDR3 DNA reads as TGTGCCAGCAGTGAAGTCCTAGCGGAGTACTTC. This codes for CASSEVLAEYF.

V and J are TRBV7-9 and TRBJ2-1, with TRBD2 identical over 8 bases. V gave up 5 bases and J gave up 9 bases; unmatched junction bases: 12. Germline CDR1 reads SEHNR; CDR2 reads FQNEAQ (reference sequence). The CDR3 runs to 15 residues. CDR3 sequence reads: CASSPGLAGELEQFF. DNA of the CDR3: TGTGCCAGCAGCCCCGGACTAGCAGGGGAGCTTGAGCAGTTCTTC.

This clone was detected only a few times. V and J are TRBV7-2 and TRBJ2-7; D gene unclear. Germline CDR1 SGHTA, CDR2 FQGNSA. CDR3 length equals 15 residues. Trimming pared 5 bases from V and 2 bases from J, leaving 16 bases between. Here the CDR3 DNA reads TGTGCCAGCAGCCCGATGGCCTCGGCTACCTACGAGCAGTACTTC. Translated, it gives CASSPMASATYEQYF.

The table lists this clone with a count of one. The V gene is TRBV6-4, the J gene TRBJ2-5, with D unresolved. This CDR3 has 13 residues. Germline V gives CDR1 MRHNA, CDR2 SNTAGT. V lost 0 bases to trimming and J lost 5 bases, with 7 bases between them. DNA of the CDR3: TGTGCCAGCAGTGACTCGCCATGGGAGACCCAGTACTTC. Translating gives CASSDSPWETQYF.

This chain uses TRBV10-3 with TRBJ1-1, with D hard to call. The CDR3 runs to 14 residues. The germline CDR1 and CDR2 sequences are ENHRY and SYGVKD. Trimming stripped 5 bases from V and 1 base from J, with 11 bases between. CDR3 in amino acids: CAISLSKENTEAFF. CDR3 bases: TGTGCCATCAGTTTATCCAAGGAGAACACTGAAGCTTTCTTT.

The chain employs TRBV27 and TRBJ2-3; D unclear. The CDR3 has 16 amino acids. Germline V gives CDR1 MNHEY, CDR2 SMNVEV (reference sequence). Trimming pared 6 bases from V and 0 bases from J, leaving 16 bases between. The CDR3 nucleotides read TGTGCCAGCAGGCCCGGTTTCGAGGCTAGCACAGATACGCAGTATTTT. Translating it yields CASRPGFEASTDTQYF.

This chain uses TRBV4-1 with TRBJ1-4; D uncertain. Germline lookup yields CDR1 MGHRA and CDR2 YSYEKL. The ends were cut back, 5 bases at V and 7 bases at J, with 11 bases in the middle. The length of the CDR3 is 13 residues. The CDR3 DNA follows: TGCGCCAGCAGCTTCCTGCTTCGTGAAAAACTGTTTTTT. This sequence encodes CASSFLLREKLFF.

This clone was picked up a small number of times. The genes are TRBV10-3 and TRBJ2-5; maybe TRBD2 (6 bases). The CDR3 is made up of 17 amino acids. Germline V gene sequence: CDR1 ENHRY, CDR2 SYGVKD. The V end lost 0 bases, the J end lost 4 bases, and 18 bases lay between the germline ends. As DNA, the CDR3 is TGTGCCATCAGTGAGTCGACCGGGACTGGGACCTTAGAGACCCAGTACTTC. It codes for CAISESTGTGTLETQYF.

The chain joins TRBV2 to TRBJ2-1; 13 bases match TRBD2. Trimming cost V 8 bases and J 0 bases; bases outside gene matches: 10. The CDR3 extends over 18 amino acids. In germline, CDR1 is SNHLY, CDR2 FYNNEI. Written as DNA, the CDR3 is TGTGCCAGCTTCTGGACTAGCGGGGGTGAAAGCTCCTACAATGAGCAGTTCTTC. This translates into CASFWTSGGESSYNEQFF.

This chain uses TRBV6-1 with TRBJ2-7, with D maybe TRBD1 (5 bases). Trimming cost V 2 bases and J 4 bases, with 15 bases left between them. Germline assignment: CDR1 MNHNS and CDR2 SASEGT. The CDR3 is made up of 15 amino acids. CDR3 sequence: CASSENWQGAYEQYF. In nucleotides, the CDR3 is TGTGCCAGCAGTGAAAATTGGCAGGGCGCATACGAGCAGTACTTC.

The V call is TRBV6-1, the J call TRBJ1-1, with TRBD1 matching 7 bases. CDR1 and CDR2 (germline): MNHNS, SASEGT. V trimming: 9 bases; J trimming: 2 bases; junction bases outside the gene matches: 12. This CDR3 comprises 15 residues. This CDR3 reads CASGDSVLSNTEAFF. The DNA of the CDR3 is TGTGCCAGTGGGGACAGTGTGCTTAGTAACACTGAAGCTTTCTTT.